Listed below are T cell receptor beta chains from one sample, sequenced in a study of blood T cell repertoires in COVID-19. Assay: immunoSEQ multiplex PCR; the TCRdb copy retains only in-frame clones and omits some. This table has about 460,000 clones, around nine tenths appearing once. Specimen: PBMCs or T cells enriched from blood (not recorded which). These TCRs come from an older woman who had recovered from COVID-19. CDR3s include the opening cysteine and the closing phenylalanine or tryptophan. D genes are given only for firm matches. Expanded clones are given a class, and other clones once, few, many or no size at all.

-,TRBV14,TRBJ2-2,-,CASSQGRGTGELFF,TGTGCCAGCAGCCAAGGACGCGGCACCGGGGAGCTGTTTTTT
TRBD1,TRBV2,TRBJ1-2,-,CASRLTGGGGYTF,TGTGCCAGCAGACTGACAGGGGGCGGAGGCTACACCTTC
TRBD1,TRBV19,TRBJ1-5,-,CASSIVGQGSNQPQHF,TGTGCCAGTAGTATAGTCGGACAGGGCTCCAATCAGCCCCAGCATTTT
-,TRBV19,TRBJ2-4,-,CASSQQGGNIQYF,TGTGCCAGTAGTCAACAGGGAGGGAACATTCAGTACTTC
-,TRBV10-2,TRBJ2-1,-,CASSESPDNEQFF,TGCGCCAGCAGTGAGTCGCCAGACAATGAGCAGTTCTTC
-,TRBV4-1,TRBJ2-2,-,CASSQDHRPNTGELFF,TGCGCCAGCAGCCAAGATCACAGGCCCAACACCGGGGAGCTGTTTTTT
-,TRBV27,TRBJ1-6,once,CASRDGQSYNSPLHF,TGTGCCAGCAGGGACGGACAATCCTATAATTCACCCCTCCACTTT
TRBD1,TRBV2,TRBJ1-5,few,CASRGQVNQPQHF,TGTGCCAGCAGGGGACAGGTTAATCAGCCCCAGCATTTT
TRBD1,TRBV19,TRBJ1-3,-,CASEQGWSGNTIYF,TGTGCCAGTGAACAGGGGTGGTCTGGAAACACCATATATTTT
TRBD1,TRBV28,TRBJ2-3,-,CASSSPGQGRGTDTQYF,TGTGCCAGCAGTAGTCCGGGACAGGGCCGTGGCACAGATACGCAGTATTTT
TRBD2,TRBV19,TRBJ2-7,-,CASSTPTSGGAYEQYF,TGTGCCAGTAGTACCCCGACTAGCGGGGGGGCCTACGAGCAGTACTTC
TRBD2,TRBV5-5,TRBJ2-1,-,CASSLVAGAYNEQFF,TGTGCCAGCAGCTTGGTGGCGGGGGCCTACAATGAGCAGTTCTTC
-,TRBV5-6,TRBJ2-3,-,CASSLYRVSTDTQYF,TGTGCCAGCAGCTTGTACCGGGTATCTACAGATACGCAGTATTTT
-,TRBV27,TRBJ2-2,once,CAGRGRNGESTGELFF,TGTGCCGGTCGGGGTCGGAACGGGGAAAGCACCGGGGAGCTGTTTTTT
TRBD1,TRBV19,TRBJ2-2,-,CASNRGPNTGELFF,TGTGCCAGCAACAGGGGACCGAACACCGGGGAGCTGTTTTTT
-,TRBV12-5,TRBJ2-2,-,CASGSRVTGELFF,TGTGCTAGTGGTTCCAGGGTCACCGGGGAGCTGTTTTTT
-,TRBV2,TRBJ2-2,-,CASSRSRAGTAGELFF,TGTGCCAGCAGTAGGAGCAGGGCAGGTACGGCCGGGGAGCTGTTTTTT
TRBD1,TRBV30,TRBJ2-1,-,CAYTGGNEQFF,TGTGCCTACACAGGGGGTAATGAGCAGTTCTTC
-,TRBV5-8,TRBJ1-1,-,CASRPGLLDTEAFF,TGTGCCAGCCGGCCAGGGTTATTAGACACTGAAGCTTTCTTT
-,TRBV5-1,TRBJ1-4,-,CASSLFESGKLFF,TGCGCCAGCAGCTTGTTTGAGAGCGGAAAACTGTTTTTT
TRBD1,TRBV10-3,TRBJ1-1,few,CASRQGPGTEAFF,TGTGCCTCCAGACAGGGGCCCGGCACTGAAGCTTTCTTT
TRBD1,TRBV14,TRBJ1-4,-,CASSQGRRGEKLFF,TGTGCCAGCAGCCAAGGGCGCAGGGGGGAAAAACTGTTTTTT
-,TRBV28,TRBJ2-2,-,CASSFGPGELFF,TGTGCCAGCAGTTTCGGTCCCGGGGAGCTGTTTTTT
-,TRBV27,TRBJ1-2,-,CASSPRDNNYGYTF,TGTGCCAGCAGTCCAAGGGACAACAACTATGGCTACACCTTC
TRBD1,TRBV12-3/TRBV12-4,TRBJ1-2,-,CASSATGAYGYTF,TGTGCCAGCAGTGCGACAGGGGCCTATGGCTACACCTTC
TRBD1,TRBV29-1,TRBJ1-5,-,CSVSTGASQPQHF,TGCAGCGTTTCGACAGGGGCTAGTCAGCCCCAGCATTTT
TRBD1,TRBV3-1/TRBV3-2,TRBJ1-5,-,CASSPADRDTQPQHF,TGTGCCAGCAGCCCCGCCGACAGGGACACTCAGCCCCAGCATTTT
TRBD1,TRBV4-2,TRBJ2-2,-,CASSQDLTGANTGELFF,TGTGCCAGCAGCCAAGATCTCACAGGGGCGAACACCGGGGAGCTGTTTTTT
TRBD1,TRBV6-5,TRBJ1-2,-,CASRRQGGNYGYTF,TGTGCCAGCAGACGACAGGGCGGCAACTATGGCTACACCTTC
-,TRBV28,TRBJ1-2,-,CASSLAGFYGYTF,TGTGCCAGCAGTTTAGCAGGGTTCTATGGCTACACCTTC
TRBD1,TRBV12-3/TRBV12-4,TRBJ1-1,-,CASSVDRVGEAFF,TGTGCCAGCAGCGTTGACAGGGTAGGTGAAGCTTTCTTT
-,TRBV19,TRBJ1-4,-,CASSMGRNNEKLFF,TGTGCCAGTAGTATGGGGCGGAATAATGAAAAACTGTTTTTT
-,TRBV6-5,TRBJ1-2,-,CASCSPRYGYTF,TGTGCCAGCTGTTCGCCGCGCTATGGCTACACCTTC
TRBD1,TRBV6-6,TRBJ2-5,-,CASGPDRGLETQYF,TGTGCCAGCGGACCTGACAGGGGTCTAGAGACCCAGTACTTC
-,TRBV7-9,TRBJ1-1,-,CASTRREGAEAFF,TGTGCCAGCACCCGCCGGGAGGGAGCTGAAGCTTTCTTT
-,TRBV11-2,TRBJ1-6,-,CASSFGQSFAASPLHF,TGTGCCAGCAGCTTCGGACAATCGTTTGCTGCTTCACCCCTCCACTTT
-,TRBV7-2,TRBJ1-4,-,CASSLGFGLNEKLFF,TGTGCCAGCAGCTTAGGGTTTGGCTTGAATGAAAAACTGTTTTTT
TRBD1,TRBV19,TRBJ1-2,-,CASRGTGNGYTF,TGTGCCAGTAGGGGGACAGGGAATGGCTACACCTTC
-,TRBV5-1,TRBJ2-5,once,CASSLGLSLLGETQYF,TGCGCCAGCAGCTTGGGACTGAGCTTACTTGGAGAGACCCAGTACTTC
-,TRBV3-1/TRBV3-2,TRBJ2-5,-,CASSQLPGTQYF,TGTGCCAGCAGCCAACTGCCCGGGACCCAGTACTTC